This T cell receptor beta chain was captured by sequencing in a study of immune characteristics of hereditary and idiopathic chronic pancreatitis. Some background on the complete study: Local immune cells and TCRbeta repertoires in the pancreas were profiled in this study for hereditary and idiopathic chronic pancreatitis, with control organ donor pancreases used for comparison. TCRbeta sequencing included about five control pancreases, about seven pancreases with hereditary chronic pancreatitis and 6 pancreases with idiopathic chronic pancreatitis. The gDNA-based approach was selected because the approach required minimal in vitro experimental manipulation of T cells infiltrating the pancreas.

This clone was recorded once. Its antigen is unknown. The input lacks base qualities; no much larger clone sits a single base away. Paper-wide results and their limitations: Numbers of productive TCR rearrangements correlated positively with disease severity scores among roughly 14 chronic pancreatitis patients. Both chronic pancreatitis groups showed significantly increased TCRbeta repertoire diversity and reduced clonality versus controls. The study did not include chronic pancreatitis caused by alcohol use. Because patient tissue could be obtained only at the time of TPIAT, immune findings may have been influenced by differences in disease duration.

Patients undergoing total pancreatectomy with islet autotransplantation (TPIAT) were the source of the chronic pancreatitis pancreas tissue. None of the chronic pancreatitis patients included in the study had a known history of diabetes. For TCRbeta sequencing, genomic DNA was extracted directly from bulk pancreas tissue, without T cell sorting. Pancreas tissues were collected consecutively from patients and organ donors at two US centers. Libraries were constructed by the immunoSEQ multiplex PCR assay. The TCRbeta CDR3 region and neighboring sequences were amplified from pancreatic genomic DNA and then sequenced. Per the original workflow: Repertoire diversity was assessed as a mean normalized Shannon-Wiener index, together with productive clonality and counts of productive rearrangements. The nonparametric Mann-Whitney U test was used to compare repertoire metrics between the control and chronic pancreatitis groups. CDR3beta sequences with identical amino acid composition and length across subjects were defined as shared clonotypes. As stored in TCRdb, this immuneACCESS dataset retains in-frame rearrangements with V and J assigned. A fraction of the clones does not appear; measured against another copy, unresolved V genes explain less than half of the discrepancy, and the remainder lacks a known reason. V and J calls and clone size are as listed in that table; D and trimming were resolved from the DNA. For this sample the table gives 11,000 to 15,000 clones, of which roughly 80% were detected only once. The ten largest make up 12% to 15% of the sample.

Sequenced sample: pancreas tissue with hereditary chronic pancreatitis. This clonotype was obtained from a human donor with chronic pancreatitis.

The bases read TGCGCCAGCAGCCAATATCAGGGCAGCACAGATACGCAGTATTTT. It translates as CASSQYQGSTDTQYF. The V and J segments used are TRBV4-1 and TRBJ2-3; the best D guess is TRBD1, with 5 bases matching. Taken from cysteine to phenylalanine, the CDR3 has 15 residues. Just CDR3 DNA is preserved here, 45 bases in frame from base 1. The germline V gene encodes CDR1 MGHRA and CDR2 YSYEKL. V and J lose 2 bases and 0 bases, and a span of 9 bases separates them.